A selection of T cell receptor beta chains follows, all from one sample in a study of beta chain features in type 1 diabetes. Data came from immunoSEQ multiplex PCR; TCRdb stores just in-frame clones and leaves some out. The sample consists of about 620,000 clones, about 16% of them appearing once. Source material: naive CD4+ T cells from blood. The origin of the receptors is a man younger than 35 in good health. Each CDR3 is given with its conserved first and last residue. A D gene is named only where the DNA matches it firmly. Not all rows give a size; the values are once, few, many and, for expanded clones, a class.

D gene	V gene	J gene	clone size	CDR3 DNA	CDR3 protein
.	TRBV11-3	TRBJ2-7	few	TGTGCCAGCAGCTTAGAATTTCTCAGAAGCTCCTACGAGCAGTACTTC	CASSLEFLRSSYEQYF
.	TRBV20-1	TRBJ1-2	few	TGCAGTGATGAGGGGCAGGGTGGCTACACCTTC	CSDEGQGGYTF
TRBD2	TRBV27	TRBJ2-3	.	TGTGCCAGCAGTCCGGGACTAGGGGAGAGAGGTACGCAGTATTTT	CASSPGLGERGTQYF
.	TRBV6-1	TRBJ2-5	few	TGTGCCAGCAGTGAAGGGGGCGGGCAGACCCAGTACTTC	CASSEGGGQTQYF
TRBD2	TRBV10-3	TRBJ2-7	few	TGTGCCATCAGTTCTCAGACAATCCTAGCGGGGGGAATCTACGAGCAGTACTTC	CAISSQTILAGGIYEQYF
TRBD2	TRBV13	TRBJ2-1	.	TGTGCCAGCAGCTCTAGCGGGGGGGCCTCCTACAATGAGCAGTTCTTC	CASSSSGGASYNEQFF
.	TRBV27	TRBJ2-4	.	TGTGCCAGCACCAGTAAAAACATTCAGTACTTC	CASTSKNIQYF
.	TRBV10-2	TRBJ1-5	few	TGCGCCAGCAGTGAGAGGGGGGGCTGGGAGCCCCAGCATTTT	CASSERGGWEPQHF
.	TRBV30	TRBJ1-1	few	TGTGCCTGGAGTACCCGGGTAAGCTACACTGAAGCTTTCTTT	CAWSTRVSYTEAFF
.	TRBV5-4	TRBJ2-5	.	TGTGCCAGCAGCTTATCGGTCGGTGGGGAGACCCAGTACTTC	CASSLSVGGETQYF
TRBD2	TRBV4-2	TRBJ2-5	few	TGTGCCAGCAGCCCCAGCGGGGGGGGAGAGACCCAGTACTTC	CASSPSGGGETQYF
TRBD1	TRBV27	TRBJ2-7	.	TGTGCCAGCAGTTTCCGGGGACAGGGTGGGGAGCAGTACTTC	CASSFRGQGGEQYF
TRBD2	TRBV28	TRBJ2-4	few	TGTGCCAGCGTCTCCCTGGGCGGGAGGGGGAACATTCAGTACTTC	CASVSLGGRGNIQYF
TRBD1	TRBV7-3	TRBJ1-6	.	TGTGCCAGCAGCTACTCGGGACAGCCTAATTCACCCCTCCACTTT	CASSYSGQPNSPLHF
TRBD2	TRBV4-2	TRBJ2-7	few	TGTGCCAGCAGCCAATATAGCGGGACTTCCTACGAGCAGTACTTC	CASSQYSGTSYEQYF
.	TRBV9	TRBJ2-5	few	TGTGCCAGCAGCGTAGGTCTTGAACTGTCGGAGACCCAGTACTTC	CASSVGLELSETQYF
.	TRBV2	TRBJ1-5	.	TGTGCCAGCAGTGAGGAAAGATTCTATCAGCCCCAGCATTTT	CASSEERFYQPQHF
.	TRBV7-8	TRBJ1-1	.	TGTGCCAGCAGCTTAAACACTGAAGCTTTCTTT	CASSLNTEAFF
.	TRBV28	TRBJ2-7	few	TGTGCCAGCAGCACCGACAGGTTGGCCCTCGGGAAGTACTTC	CASSTDRLALGKYF
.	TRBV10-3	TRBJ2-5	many	TGTGCCATCAGTGAGTCAGGAAGCGCCTCCAACTTC	CAISESGSASNF
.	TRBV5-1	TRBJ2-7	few	TGCGCCAGCAGCTTGGTTCGGGGGTCCTACGAGCAGTACTTC	CASSLVRGSYEQYF
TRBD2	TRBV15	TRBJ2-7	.	TGTGCCACCAGCAGAGATCGGTCTAGCGGGAGTTACGAGCAGTACTTC	CATSRDRSSGSYEQYF
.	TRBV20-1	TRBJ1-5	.	TGCAGTGCTAAAGGCAATCAGCCCCAGCATTTT	CSAKGNQPQHF
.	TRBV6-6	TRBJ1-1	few	TGTGCCAGCAGTCGGGGATCTCAAAGCCAAGCTTTCTTT	CASSRGSQSQAFF
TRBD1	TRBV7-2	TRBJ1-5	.	TGTGCCAGCAGCAGAGAGACAGGGGGCGGCAATCAGCCCCAGCATTTT	CASSRETGGGNQPQHF
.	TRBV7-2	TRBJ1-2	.	TGTGCCAGCAGCTTCCCTCCGAATATTCTGGTTGGTGGCTACACCTTC	CASSFPPNILVGGYTF
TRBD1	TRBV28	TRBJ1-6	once	TGTGCCAGCAGGGGACGGGACAGTCCCTCCACCCTCCACTTT	CASRGRDSPSTLHF
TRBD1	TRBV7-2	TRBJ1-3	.	TGTGCCAGCAGCGTCTTCCAGGGGGTTGGAAACACCATATATTTT	CASSVFQGVGNTIYF
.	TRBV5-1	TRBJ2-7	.	TGCGCCAGCAGCTTGGGTGTCGTCCCCTACGAGCAGTACTTC	CASSLGVVPYEQYF
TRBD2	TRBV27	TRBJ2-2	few	TGTGCCAGCAGTTTACCCACTAGCGGAGCGAACACCGGGGAGCTGTTTTTT	CASSLPTSGANTGELFF
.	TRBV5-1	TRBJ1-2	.	TGCGCCAGCAGCTTGGGTGACAGGTTGTACTATGGCTACACCTTC	CASSLGDRLYYGYTF
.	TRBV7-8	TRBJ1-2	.	TGTGCCAGCAGCTCAGGGACGGACTATGGCTACACCTTC	CASSSGTDYGYTF
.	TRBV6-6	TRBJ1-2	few	TGTGCCAGCAGTTACCCAGACAGGTCGGAAGGCTACACCTTC	CASSYPDRSEGYTF
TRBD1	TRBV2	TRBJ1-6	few	TGTGCCAGCGACAGGGGGCCTAATTCACCCCTCCACTTT	CASDRGPNSPLHF
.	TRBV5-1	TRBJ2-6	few	TGCGCCAGCAGCATGCGACAGACCTCTGGGGCCAACGTCCTGACTTTC	CASSMRQTSGANVLTF
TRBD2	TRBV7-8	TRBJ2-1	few	TGTGCCAGCAGCTTATGGTTCAAGAGACTAGCGGGCCTTGAGCAGTTCTTC	CASSLWFKRLAGLEQFF
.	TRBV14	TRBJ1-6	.	TGTGCCAGCAGCCCCCGAGGGGGAGCGAATTCACCCCTCCACTTT	CASSPRGGANSPLHF
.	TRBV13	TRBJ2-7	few	TGTGCCAGCAGCTTATGGGGGAAGTCCTACGAGCAGTACTTC	CASSLWGKSYEQYF
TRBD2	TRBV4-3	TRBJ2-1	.	TGCGCCAGCAGCCAAGAAACTAGCGGGAGGACGAATGAGCAGTTCTTC	CASSQETSGRTNEQFF
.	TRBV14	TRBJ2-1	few	TGTGCCAGCAGCCAAACTTCTGGGGCAGGGAGGCAGCGTGAGCAGTTCTTC	CASSQTSGAGRQREQFF
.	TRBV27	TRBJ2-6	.	TGTGCCAGCAGTTTTTTACCCGGAAGCTCTGGGGCCAACGTCCTGACTTTC	CASSFLPGSSGANVLTF
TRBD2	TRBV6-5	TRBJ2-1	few	TGTGCCAGCAGTTTTTTCGGGACTAGCGGGAGCAATGAGCAGTTCTTC	CASSFFGTSGSNEQFF
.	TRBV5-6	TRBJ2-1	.	TGTGCCAGCAGCTTTACCGGGACCCTCTCCTACAATGAGCAGTTCTTC	CASSFTGTLSYNEQFF
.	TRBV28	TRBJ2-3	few	TGTGCCAGCAGTTTCGGTAGCCTCCGCACAGATACGCAGTATTTT	CASSFGSLRTDTQYF
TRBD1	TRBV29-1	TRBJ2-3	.	TGCAGCGTTGCCGGGACAGCAAGCACAGATACGCAGTATTTT	CSVAGTASTDTQYF
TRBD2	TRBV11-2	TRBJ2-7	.	TGTGCCAGCAGCTTAGTAAGCGGGAGGTGGTACGAGCAGTACTTC	CASSLVSGRWYEQYF
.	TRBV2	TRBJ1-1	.	TGTGCCAGCAGTGAGACAGCCCTTGTATTATCTGAAGCTTTCTTT	CASSETALVLSEAFF
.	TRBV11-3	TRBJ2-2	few	TGTGCCAGCAGCCCGGGACGCATGTTCACCGGGGAGCTGTTTTTT	CASSPGRMFTGELFF
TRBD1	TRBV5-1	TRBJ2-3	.	TGCGCCAGCAGCTTACGGGACAGGGGGATCACAGATACGCAGTATTTT	CASSLRDRGITDTQYF
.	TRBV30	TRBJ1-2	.	TGTGCCTGGAGTGTATACTTTGCTGGCTACACCTTC	CAWSVYFAGYTF
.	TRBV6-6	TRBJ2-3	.	TGTGCCAGCAGACCTGCGTCCCTCACAGATACGCAGTATTTT	CASRPASLTDTQYF